Sequencing of this TCR beta chain was carried out in a study of OX40 agonist ivuxolimab in advanced cancers. The repertoire was sequenced with immunoSEQ multiplex PCR; TCRdb's copy has only in-frame clones and lacks some. The sample lists 43,000 or so clones; about nine tenths were seen once. The sample holds a few counts of this clone. Germline V gives CDR1 SGHNT, CDR2 YYREEE (reference sequence). V shed 1 base and J shed 2 bases, with 10 bases lying between them. CDR3 size: 14 residues. The sequencing used CD4+ or CD8+ T cells sorted from blood, collected in a trial of the OX40 agonist ivuxolimab. The receptor was isolated from an adult with an advanced solid tumor such as melanoma, head and neck, liver or kidney cancer. The chain links TRBV5-4 to TRBJ2-7; no clear D. CDR3 bases: TGTGCCAGCAGCTTGCCCTCATACCCCTACGAGCAGTACTTC. This codes for CASSLPSYPYEQYF.